The clone carrying this T cell receptor beta chain was recorded a few times. Antigen specificity is unknown. Germline V CDR1 and CDR2: MNHNS, SASEGT. The CDR3 is made up of 14 amino acids. The V end was cut by 4 bases, the J end by 5 bases, with 13 bases between. Unique molecular identifiers were used in preparing the TCRbeta library. TCRdb reanalysed the PCR reads using MiXCR and keeps one entry per CDR3 protein. The repertoire includes hundreds of thousands of distinct CDR3 sequences, around 7.3% of them detected once, and about 8.2% sits in the top ten. The sample originates from a study of T-cell reconstitution after alpha-beta-depleted transplantation in children. Study observations and caveats: T-cell counts and diversity at one year following transplant were attributed mainly to newly produced T cells.

The sample was peripheral blood, taken 360 days after TCRalphabeta/CD19-depleted stem cell transplant. This TCR came from a female patient between 2 and 15 years old who had a stem cell transplant for Fanconi anemia, so the T cells may come from the graft donor. The chain links TRBV6-1 to TRBJ2-3; a weak D match, TRBD2 (7 bases). The CDR3 is CASSVGGGGDTQYF. CDR3 DNA: TGTGCCAGCAGTGTCGGGGGAGGGGGAGATACGCAGTATTTT.